This entry is about one TCR beta chain. Its antigen remains unidentified. This sample stems from a study of T cells in Graves' hyperthyroidism and ophthalmopathy. RNA transcripts provided the source from which TCR beta CDR3 regions were amplified. First-round RT-PCR of the TCR CDR3 relied on the HTBI primer set. TCRdb used MiXCR to reprocess the multiplex PCR reads, holding one entry per CDR3 protein. Altogether roughly 580,000 distinct CDR3 sequences are present, about 43% being singletons, with the ten largest covering 8.2%. Those with hyperthyroidism were 18 to 65 years old, newly diagnosed, and ill for under 2 months. Exclusion followed for patients with uncontrolled infection, other autoimmune disease, pregnancy or lactation. Study-level points and caveats: Researchers report that a 13 V-J model separated ophthalmopathy from stable hyperthyroidism.

Germline lookup yields CDR1 MNHEY and CDR2 SVGAGI. The ends lost 2 bases at V and 5 bases at J; junction bases unmatched: 8. CDR3 length equals 15 residues. V and J are TRBV6-5 and TRBJ1-2, with TRBD1 matching over 7 bases. The clonotype originates from a woman aged 18-29 years with Graves' hyperthyroidism. The sequenced material came from peripheral blood or thyroid tissue (not recorded which). The CDR3 DNA follows: TGTGCCAGCAGTTACATGGCAGGGACAGATTATGGCTACACCTTC. Translation gives CASSYMAGTDYGYTF.